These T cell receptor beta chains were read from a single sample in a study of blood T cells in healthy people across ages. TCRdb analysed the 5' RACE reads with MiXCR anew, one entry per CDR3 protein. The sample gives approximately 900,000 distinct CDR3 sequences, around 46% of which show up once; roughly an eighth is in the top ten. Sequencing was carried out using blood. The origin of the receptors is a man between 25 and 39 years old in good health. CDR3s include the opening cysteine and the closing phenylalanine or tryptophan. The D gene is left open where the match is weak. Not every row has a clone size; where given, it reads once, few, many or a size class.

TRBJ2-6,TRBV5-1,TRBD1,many,CASSLGTGGSGANVLTF,TGCGCCAGCAGCTTAGGGACAGGAGGCTCTGGGGCCAACGTCCTGACTTTC
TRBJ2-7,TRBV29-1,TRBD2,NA,CSVRAAGISEQYF,TGCAGCGTTCGGGCAGCGGGAATCAGCGAGCAGTACTTC
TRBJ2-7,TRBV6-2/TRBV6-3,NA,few,CASRGGLRVPYEQYF,TGTGCCAGCAGGGGCGGCCTCCGGGTCCCCTACGAGCAGTACTTC
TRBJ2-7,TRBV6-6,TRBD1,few,CASNLRDRVSAEQYF,TGTGCCAGCAACCTCCGGGACAGGGTTTCAGCCGAGCAGTACTTC
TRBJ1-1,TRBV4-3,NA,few,CASSQVFQQNTEAFF,TGCGCCAGCAGCCAAGTATTTCAGCAGAACACTGAAGCTTTCTTT
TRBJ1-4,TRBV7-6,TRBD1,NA,CASRSGGSSEKLFF,TGTGCCAGCAGGTCAGGGGGCTCAAGTGAAAAACTGTTTTTT
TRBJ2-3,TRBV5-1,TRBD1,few,CASSFTTGEDTQYF,TGCGCCAGCAGCTTCACGACAGGGGAGGATACGCAGTATTTT
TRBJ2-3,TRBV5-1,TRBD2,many,CASSLGVARGLSGGSTDTQYF,TGCGCCAGCAGCTTGGGAGTAGCTCGCGGGTTGAGCGGGGGTAGCACAGATACGCAGTATTTT
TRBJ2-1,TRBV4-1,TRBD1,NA,CASSSRQGPNEQFF,TGCGCCAGCAGCTCCCGACAGGGGCCCAATGAGCAGTTCTTC
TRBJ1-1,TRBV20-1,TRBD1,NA,CSAREQGDEAFF,TGCAGTGCTAGAGAGCAGGGGGATGAAGCTTTCTTT
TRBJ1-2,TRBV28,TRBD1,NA,CASLSPTQGERNYGYTF,TGTGCCAGCCTATCCCCTACTCAGGGGGAAAGGAACTATGGCTACACCTTC
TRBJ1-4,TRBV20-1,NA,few,CSAQGPSAGASATNEKLFF,TGCAGTGCTCAAGGCCCGTCCGCAGGGGCCTCAGCAACTAATGAAAAACTGTTTTTT
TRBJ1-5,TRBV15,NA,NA,CATSRWGGNQPQHF,TGTGCCACCAGCCGTTGGGGGGGCAATCAGCCCCAGCATTTT
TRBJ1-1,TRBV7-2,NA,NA,CASSSGPFRENTEAFF,TGTGCCAGCAGCTCCGGGCCGTTTAGGGAGAACACTGAAGCTTTCTTT
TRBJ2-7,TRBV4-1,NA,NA,CASSRFQAGDEQYF,TGCGCCAGCAGCCGATTTCAGGCAGGGGACGAGCAGTACTTC
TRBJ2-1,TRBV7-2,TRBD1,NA,CASRPTGLNEQFF,TGTGCCAGCAGGCCGACAGGGCTCAATGAGCAGTTCTTC
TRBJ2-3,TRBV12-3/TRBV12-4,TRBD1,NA,CASSFHRGLSDTQYF,TGTGCCAGCAGTTTCCACAGGGGGCTATCAGATACGCAGTATTTT
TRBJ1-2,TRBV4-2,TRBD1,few,CASSESWTGGLEGYTF,TGTGCCAGCAGCGAATCCTGGACAGGGGGCCTAGAAGGCTACACCTTC
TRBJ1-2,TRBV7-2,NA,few,CASAAQENYGYTF,TGTGCCAGCGCTGCCCAGGAGAACTATGGCTACACCTTC
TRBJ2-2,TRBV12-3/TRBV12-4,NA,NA,CASSAISGELFF,TGTGCCAGCAGTGCCATTTCCGGGGAGCTGTTTTTT
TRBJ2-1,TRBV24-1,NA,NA,CATSAGGLLVGNEQFF,TGTGCCACCAGTGCCGGGGGCTTGCTTGTCGGGAATGAGCAGTTCTTC
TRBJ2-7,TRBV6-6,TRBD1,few,CASSTGGAYEQYF,TGTGCCAGCAGCACAGGGGGTGCCTACGAGCAGTACTTC
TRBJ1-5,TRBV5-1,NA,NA,CASSSGIGSRNQPQHF,TGCGCCAGCAGCTCCGGGATTGGTTCGCGCAATCAGCCCCAGCATTTT
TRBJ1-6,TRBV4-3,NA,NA,CASSQEQERGNSPLHF,TGCGCCAGCAGCCAAGAACAGGAGCGTGGTAATTCACCCCTCCACTTT
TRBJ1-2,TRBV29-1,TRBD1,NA,CSVDYGGQGNGYTF,TGCAGCGTTGACTACGGGGGACAGGGTAATGGCTACACCTTC
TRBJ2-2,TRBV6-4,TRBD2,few,CASSAIGGDTGELFF,TGTGCCAGCAGTGCTATCGGGGGGGACACCGGGGAGCTGTTTTTT
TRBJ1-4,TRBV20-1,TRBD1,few,CSARKGAPNEKLFF,TGCAGTGCTAGGAAGGGGGCCCCTAATGAAAAACTGTTTTTT
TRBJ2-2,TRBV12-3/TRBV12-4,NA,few,CASSTQGRVGELFF,TGTGCCAGCAGTACACAGGGTCGGGTCGGGGAGCTGTTTTTT
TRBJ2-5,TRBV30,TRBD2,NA,CAWSVSRTSGGSPGTQYF,TGTGCCTGGAGTGTATCGAGGACTAGCGGGGGGAGCCCTGGGACCCAGTACTTC
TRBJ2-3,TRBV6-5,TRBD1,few,CASSYSDRGRTDTQYF,TGTGCCAGCAGTTACTCCGACAGGGGGCGGACAGATACGCAGTATTTT
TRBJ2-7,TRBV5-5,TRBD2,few,CASSRGGKTYEQYF,TGTGCCAGCAGCCGCGGGGGGAAAACCTACGAGCAGTACTTC
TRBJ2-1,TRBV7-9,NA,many,CASSSPGPEGYNEQFF,TGTGCCAGCAGCTCCCCGGGCCCCGAAGGATACAATGAGCAGTTCTTC
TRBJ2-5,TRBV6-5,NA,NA,CASSPRSPPTQYF,TGTGCCAGCAGTCCAAGGAGCCCTCCCACCCAGTACTTC
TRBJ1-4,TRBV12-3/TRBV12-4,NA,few,CASSPRDRSTRKLFF,TGTGCCAGCAGTCCTCGGGACCGATCGACGAGAAAACTGTTTTTT
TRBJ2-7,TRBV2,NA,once,CASSSAGLSEQYF,TGTGCCAGCAGTTCCGCCGGCCTGAGCGAGCAGTACTTC
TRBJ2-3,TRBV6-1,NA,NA,CASTMTPGPDTQYF,TGTGCCAGCACTATGACACCCGGGCCAGATACGCAGTATTTT